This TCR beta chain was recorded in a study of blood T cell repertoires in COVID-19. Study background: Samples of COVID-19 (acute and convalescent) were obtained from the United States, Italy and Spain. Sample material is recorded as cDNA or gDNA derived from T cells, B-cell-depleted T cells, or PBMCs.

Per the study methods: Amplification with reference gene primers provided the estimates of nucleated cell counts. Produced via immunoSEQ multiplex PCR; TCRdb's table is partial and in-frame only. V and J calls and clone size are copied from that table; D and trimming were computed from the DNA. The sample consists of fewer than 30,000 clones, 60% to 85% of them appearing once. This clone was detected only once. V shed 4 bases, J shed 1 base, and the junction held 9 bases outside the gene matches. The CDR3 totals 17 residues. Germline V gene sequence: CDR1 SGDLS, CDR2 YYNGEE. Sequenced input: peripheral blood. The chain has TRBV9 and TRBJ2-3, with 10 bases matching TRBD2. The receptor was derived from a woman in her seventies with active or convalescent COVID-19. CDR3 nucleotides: TGTGCCAGCAGCTTCTCAACTAGCGGGGCGGGCACAGATACGCAGTATTTT. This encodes CASSFSTSGAGTDTQYF.